This TCR beta chain was found in a study of blood T cell repertoires in COVID-19. Study as a whole: There were acute and convalescent COVID-19 samples, and they came from the United States, Italy and Spain. T cells, B-cell-depleted T cells, or PBMCs provided the cDNA or gDNA that served as material.

This CDR3 has 17 residues. Germline CDR1 is SGHVS and CDR2 is FNYEAQ. V was clipped by 1 base and J by 1 base, with 13 bases between them. This clone has a single count. Under the authors' procedure: Reference gene primers were amplified, and this amplification served to estimate nucleated cell counts. The assay was immunoSEQ multiplex PCR, and TCRdb's table has in-frame clones only and misses some. V, J and clone size are those of that table, while D and trimming were read from the DNA. The sample includes roughly 200,000 clones, approximately 85% of them seen just once. The sample was peripheral blood. The TCR was taken from a human donor with active or convalescent COVID-19. The donor label of this sample is uncertain. The chain employs TRBV7-6 and TRBJ1-4; tentatively, D is TRBD1 (6 bases). Here the CDR3 DNA reads TGTGCCAGCAGCTTAGTGGGCACAGGGAGAACTAATGAAAAACTGTTTTTT. As protein: CASSLVGTGRTNEKLFF.